The 9 T cell receptor beta chains presented below share a single source sample, sequenced in a study of T cell repertoires in cytomegalovirus infection. In TCRdb, the reads were re-called with MiXCR into one record per CDR3 protein. Here the sample spans hundreds of thousands of distinct CDR3 sequences, around 32% being singletons. The antigens these receptors bind are not known. Material: cultured PBMCs, obtained from culture after CMV antigen stimulation. The receptors originated from a human donor in good health (CMV status not recorded). Some clones in this sample may be carry-over from other donors' samples.

The chain carries TRBV20-1 and TRBJ2-3; D may be TRBD2 (5 bases). The V end lost 6 bases, the J end lost 4 bases, and 17 bases lay between the germline ends. The length of the CDR3 is 14 residues. The germline V gene encodes CDR1 DFQATT and CDR2 SNEGSKA (reference sequence). The CDR3: CSARSRLAADTQYF. In DNA form, the CDR3 reads TGCAGTGCCCGAAGCCGCCTAGCTGCAGATACGCAGTATTTT.

The chain joins TRBV12-3 or TRBV12-4 to TRBJ2-7; 9 bases agree with TRBD2. This CDR3 region has 14 residues. V trimming: 3 bases; J trimming: 6 bases; junction bases outside the gene matches: 6. The CDR3 DNA sequence: TGTGCCAGCAGTTTGATAGCGGGAGAGGTCGAGCAGTACTTC. Translated, it gives CASSLIAGEVEQYF.

The chain is built from TRBV20-1 and TRBJ2-1, with 13 bases lining up with TRBD2. Trimming removed 2 bases from V and 8 bases from J; junction bases left unmatched: 6. The germline V gene encodes CDR1 DFQATT and CDR2 SNEGSKA (reference sequence). The CDR3 contains 15 residues. In nucleotides, the CDR3 is TGCAGTGCTAGATCCGGGACTAGCGGGATAGATGAGCAGTTCTTC. Translated, it gives CSARSGTSGIDEQFF.

V and J are TRBV7-2 and TRBJ2-3, with a weak D call TRBD2 (6 bases). Germline V gene sequence: CDR1 SGHTA, CDR2 FQGNSA. There are 14 residues in the CDR3. Trimming shortened V by 5 bases and J by 4 bases, and 13 bases separated the two germline ends. DNA for the CDR3: TGTGCCAGCAGCCCAAGACTAGAGGCAGATACGCAGTATTTT. It yields the protein CASSPRLEADTQYF. The full variable domain, in which reference TRBV7-2 and TRBJ2-3 provide the parts outside the CDR3, is GAGVSQSPSNKVTEKGKDVELRCDPISGHTALYWYRQSLGQGLEFLIYFQGNSAPDKSGLPSDRFSAERTGGSVSTLTIQRTQQEDSAVYLCASSPRLEADTQYFGPGTRLTVL.

This clonotype was picked up many times. The chain recombines TRBV7-2 with TRBJ2-2; 7 bases are shared with TRBD2. Trimming took 0 bases from V and 0 from J; bases not matched to a gene: 1. This CDR3 is 16 amino acids long. CDR1 and CDR2 from the germline V gene are SGHTA and FQGNSA. The CDR3 bases are TGTGCCAGCAGCTTAGCCGCGGGAGCGAACACCGGGGAGCTGTTTTTT. It encodes CASSLAAGANTGELFF.

V is TRBV12-3 or TRBV12-4 and J is TRBJ2-2, with D unresolved. V was cut by 1 base and J by 4 bases, with 10 bases left in between. The CDR3 consists of 15 residues. The DNA of the CDR3 is TGTGCCAGCAGTTTAGTTAGCCGAGGCACCGGGGAGCTGTTTTTT. Translated, it gives CASSLVSRGTGELFF.

This clonotype was seen more than once but under ten times. The chain employs TRBV28 and TRBJ2-1; D is possibly TRBD2 (7 bases). Germline CDR1 MDHEN, CDR2 SYDVKM. Trimming shortened V by 8 bases and J by 0 bases, and 14 bases separated the two germline ends. This CDR3 is 15 amino acids long. The CDR3 DNA sequence: TGTGCCAGCGGGGGGGCCAGGGACTCCTACAATGAGCAGTTCTTC. Translating gives CASGGARDSYNEQFF.

Here the CDR3 DNA reads TGTGCCAGTAGTAGCGGACTAGGGGGAAGCTCCTACGAGCAGTACTTC. Protein: CASSSGLGGSSYEQYF. V usage is TRBV19 and J usage is TRBJ2-7, with D possibly being TRBD2 (7 bases). Germline values: CDR1 LNHDA, CDR2 SQIVND (reference sequence). V was clipped by 4 bases and J by 0 bases, with 16 bases between them. The CDR3 runs 16 residues.

This clonotype was seen a handful of times. The chain couples TRBV12-3 or TRBV12-4 to TRBJ1-5; perhaps TRBD1 as D (5 bases). The V end lost 7 bases, the J end lost 2 bases, and 12 bases lay between the germline ends. The CDR3 extends over 14 amino acids. Here the CDR3 DNA reads TGTGCCAGCACCCCGGGGCAGCGCAATCAGCCCCAGCATTTT. It codes for CASTPGQRNQPQHF.